This T cell receptor beta chain was profiled in a study of shared clonotypes between healthy human individuals. Whole-study context: Contributing individuals were two females and a few males aged 18 to 49.

CDR3 length: 15 residues. Per germline, CDR1 SNHLY and CDR2 FYNNEI. The V segment lost 3 bases and the J segment 4 bases; nucleotides outside the gene matches: 4. General study points: Around 5.4% of naive CD4 clonotypes were common to several donors.

The method was immunoSEQ multiplex PCR; TCRdb's version includes in-frame clones alone and lacks a portion of them. The sample contains 730,000 or so clones, around 72% of which appear only once. Note on this clone: Its antigen is undetermined.

Researchers partitioned CD4+ cells into CD45RA+ naive and CD45RA-negative memory subsets. The source material was memory CD4+ T cells sorted from blood. Described subset: CD45RA-negative fraction. The rearrangement uses TRBV2 and TRBJ2-5; TRBD1 agrees at 11 bases. The receptor comes from a woman in her 30s in good health. The CDR3: CASSEPGQGGETQYF. CDR3 nucleotides: TGTGCCAGCAGTGAGCCGGGACAGGGGGGAGAGACCCAGTACTTC.